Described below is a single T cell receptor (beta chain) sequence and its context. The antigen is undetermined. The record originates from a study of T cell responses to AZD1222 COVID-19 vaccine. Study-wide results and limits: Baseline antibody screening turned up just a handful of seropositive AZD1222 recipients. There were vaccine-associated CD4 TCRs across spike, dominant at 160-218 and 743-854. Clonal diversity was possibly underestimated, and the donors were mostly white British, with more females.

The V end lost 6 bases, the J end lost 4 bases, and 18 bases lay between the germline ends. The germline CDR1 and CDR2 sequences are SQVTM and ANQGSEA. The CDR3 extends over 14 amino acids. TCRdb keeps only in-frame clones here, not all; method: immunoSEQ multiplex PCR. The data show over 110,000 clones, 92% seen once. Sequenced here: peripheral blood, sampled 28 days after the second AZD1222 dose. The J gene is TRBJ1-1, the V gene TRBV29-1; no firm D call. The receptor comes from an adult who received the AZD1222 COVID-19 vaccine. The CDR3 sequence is CSVQGRLSVTEAFF. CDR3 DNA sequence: TGCAGCGTCCAAGGACGTCTTTCGGTCACTGAAGCTTTCTTT.